The clone carrying this T cell receptor beta chain has just a few counts. Semi-nested PCR with Nested Universal Primer A followed constant-region reverse priming of full-length variable regions. TCRdb re-called the 5' RACE reads with MiXCR, one entry per CDR3 protein. The sample shows tens of thousands of distinct CDR3 sequences, around 26% of them seen only once. The germline V gene has CDR1 MGHRA and CDR2 YSYEKL. CDR3 length: 19 amino acids. Trimming took off 0 bases at V and 0 bases at J, with 21 bases between the two ends. The receptor comes from a female donor with breast cancer. The rearrangement joins TRBV4-1 to TRBJ2-7, with D possibly matching TRBD2 (7 bases). The sequenced sample consisted of tumor-infiltrating naive CD4+ T cells sorted from the breast tumor. Specified subset: naive CD4+ T cells, CD4+CD45RA+CD25-. The CDR3 nucleotides are TGCGCCAGCAGCCAAGATATGGGCGCGGGGGCGTGGAGCTCCTACGAGCAGTACTTC. It yields the protein CASSQDMGAGAWSSYEQYF.